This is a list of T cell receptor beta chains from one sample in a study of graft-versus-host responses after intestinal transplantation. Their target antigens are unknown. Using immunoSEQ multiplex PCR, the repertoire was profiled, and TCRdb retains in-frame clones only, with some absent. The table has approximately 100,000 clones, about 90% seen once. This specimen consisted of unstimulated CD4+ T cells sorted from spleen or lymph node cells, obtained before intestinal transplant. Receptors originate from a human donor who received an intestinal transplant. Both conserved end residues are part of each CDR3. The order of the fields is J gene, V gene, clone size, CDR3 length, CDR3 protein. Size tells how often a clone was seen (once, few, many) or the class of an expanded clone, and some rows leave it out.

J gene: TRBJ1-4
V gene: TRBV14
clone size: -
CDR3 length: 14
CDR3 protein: CASSQLTGNEKLFF

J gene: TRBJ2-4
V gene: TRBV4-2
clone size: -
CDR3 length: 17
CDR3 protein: CASSQDGQRLAKNIQYF

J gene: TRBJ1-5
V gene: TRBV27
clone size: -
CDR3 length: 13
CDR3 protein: CASSTFGGQPQHF

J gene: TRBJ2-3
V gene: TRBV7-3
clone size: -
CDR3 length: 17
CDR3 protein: CASSYPPIAGGTDTQYF

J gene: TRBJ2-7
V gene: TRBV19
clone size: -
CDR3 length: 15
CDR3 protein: CASSTGTGGSYEQYF

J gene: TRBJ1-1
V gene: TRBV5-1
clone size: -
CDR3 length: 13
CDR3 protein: CASSQGQNTEAFF

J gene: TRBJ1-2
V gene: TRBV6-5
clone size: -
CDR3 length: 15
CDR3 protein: CASSVVAGTNYGYTF

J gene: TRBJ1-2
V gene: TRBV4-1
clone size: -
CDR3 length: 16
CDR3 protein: CASSQVWQDQNYGYTF

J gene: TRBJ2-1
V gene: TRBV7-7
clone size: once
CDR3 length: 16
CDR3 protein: CASSPRGTSGGAEQFF

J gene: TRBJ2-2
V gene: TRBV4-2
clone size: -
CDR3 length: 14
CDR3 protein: CASSQGPNTGELFF

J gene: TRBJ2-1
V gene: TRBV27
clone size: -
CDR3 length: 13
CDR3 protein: CASSKLARNEQFF

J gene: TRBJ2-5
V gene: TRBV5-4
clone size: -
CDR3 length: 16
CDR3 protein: CASSQTLAGVRETQYF

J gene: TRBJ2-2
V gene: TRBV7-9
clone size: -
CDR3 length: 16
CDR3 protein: CASSPMKLRFTGELFF

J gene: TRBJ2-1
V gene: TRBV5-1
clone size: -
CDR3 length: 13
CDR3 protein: CASSLDRDNEQFF

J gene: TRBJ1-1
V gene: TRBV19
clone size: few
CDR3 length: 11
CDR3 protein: CASWMNTEAFF

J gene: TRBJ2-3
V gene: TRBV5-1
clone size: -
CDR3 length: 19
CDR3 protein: CASSSEPGLAGVFTDTQYF

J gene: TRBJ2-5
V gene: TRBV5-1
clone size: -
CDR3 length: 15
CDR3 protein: CASSFSGRASETQYF

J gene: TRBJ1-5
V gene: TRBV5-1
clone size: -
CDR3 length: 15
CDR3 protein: CASSPGVGGNQPQHF

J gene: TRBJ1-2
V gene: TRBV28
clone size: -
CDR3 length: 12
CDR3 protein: CASLLAGKGYTF

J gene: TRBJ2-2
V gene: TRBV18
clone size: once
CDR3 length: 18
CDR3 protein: CASSERAAAGQNTGELFF

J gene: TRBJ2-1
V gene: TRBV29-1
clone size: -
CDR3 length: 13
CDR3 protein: CSANRLAGYEQFF

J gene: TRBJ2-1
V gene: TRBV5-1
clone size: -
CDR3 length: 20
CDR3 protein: CASSPAGGSRGVTSYNEQFF

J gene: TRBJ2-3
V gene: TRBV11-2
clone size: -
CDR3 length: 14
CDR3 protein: CASTHRASTDTQYF

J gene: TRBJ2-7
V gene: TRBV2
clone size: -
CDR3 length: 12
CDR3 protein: CASRGPAYEQYF

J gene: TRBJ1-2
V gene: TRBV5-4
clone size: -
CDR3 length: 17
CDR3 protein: CASSPPGQGNSGKGYTF

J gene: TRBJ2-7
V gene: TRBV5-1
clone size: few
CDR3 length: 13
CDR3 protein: CASSWNHGGEQYF

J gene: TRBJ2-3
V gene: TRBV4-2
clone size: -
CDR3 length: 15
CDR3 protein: CASSPGRGSTDTQYF

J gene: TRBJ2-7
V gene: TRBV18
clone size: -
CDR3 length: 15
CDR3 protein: CASSPTGTGDHEQYF

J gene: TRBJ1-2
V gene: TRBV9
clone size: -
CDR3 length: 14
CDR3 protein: CASSVGGTNYGYTF

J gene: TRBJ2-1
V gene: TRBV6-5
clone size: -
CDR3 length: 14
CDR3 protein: CASNEPGLYNEQFF

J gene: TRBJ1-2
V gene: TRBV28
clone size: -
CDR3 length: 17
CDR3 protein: CASSLPPGQGVGYGYTF

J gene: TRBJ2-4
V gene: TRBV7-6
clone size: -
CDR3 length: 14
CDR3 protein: CASSLGPGLNIQYF

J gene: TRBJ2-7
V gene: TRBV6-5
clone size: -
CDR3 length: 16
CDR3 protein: CASSYAVTGEGYEQYF

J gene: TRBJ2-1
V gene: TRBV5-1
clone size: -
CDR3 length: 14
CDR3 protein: CASSEGSAYNEQFF

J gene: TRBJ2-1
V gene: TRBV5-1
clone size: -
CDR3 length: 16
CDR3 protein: CASSLGGLAGVNEQFF

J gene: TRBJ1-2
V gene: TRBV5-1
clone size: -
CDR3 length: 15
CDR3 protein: CASSETDRGRGGYTF

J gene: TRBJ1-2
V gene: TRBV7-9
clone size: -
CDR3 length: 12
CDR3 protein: CASSPGDRGYTF

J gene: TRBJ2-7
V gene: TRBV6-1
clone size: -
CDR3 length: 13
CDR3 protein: CASSADRSAEQYF

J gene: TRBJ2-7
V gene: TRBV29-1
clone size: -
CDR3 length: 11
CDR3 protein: CSVDHLYEQYF

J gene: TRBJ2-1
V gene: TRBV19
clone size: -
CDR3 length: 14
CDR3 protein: CASSPLDGYNEQFF

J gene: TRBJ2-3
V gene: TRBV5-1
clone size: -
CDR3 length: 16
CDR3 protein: CASSLVAGWMADTQYF

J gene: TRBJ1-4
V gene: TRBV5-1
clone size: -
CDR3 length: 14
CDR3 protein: CASSLDRDNEKLFF

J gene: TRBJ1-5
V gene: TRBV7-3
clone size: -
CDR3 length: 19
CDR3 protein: CASSRGGTGIVYSNQPQHF

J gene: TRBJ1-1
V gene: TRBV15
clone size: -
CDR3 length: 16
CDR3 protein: CATSRDPPGSNTEAFF